These 32 T cell receptor beta chains came from one sample sequenced in a study of T cell responses to AZD1222 COVID-19 vaccine. Only in-frame clones appear in the TCRdb table, and some are missing; sequencing was by immunoSEQ multiplex PCR. The sample yields 200,000 to 250,000 clones, approximately 94% seen once. Sequenced here: peripheral blood, sampled 28 days after the second dose of the MenACWY control vaccine. The receptor source for this set is an adult who received the MenACWY meningococcal vaccine as a control.

The chain couples TRBV28 to TRBJ1-1; D is possibly TRBD1 (6 bases). The CDR3 covers 19 residues. Trimming left V 4 bases short and J 5 bases short, with 29 bases between. Germline lookup yields CDR1 MDHEN and CDR2 SYDVKM. CDR3 amino acids: CASSSTLGRNSRQGTEAFF. The CDR3 bases are TGTGCCAGCAGTTCAACGCTTGGCCGCAACAGTCGCCAGGGGACTGAAGCTTTCTTT.

This sequence joins TRBV6-1 and TRBJ2-7, with 11 bases fitting TRBD2. With 3 bases clipped from V and 4 bases from J, the junction kept 5 bases outside the gene matches. The CDR3 covers 15 residues. Germline CDR1 reads MNHNS; CDR2 reads SASEGT. CDR3 in DNA: TGTGCCAGCAGTGAGACCGGGACTAGCGGATACGAGCAGTACTTC. Residues: CASSETGTSGYEQYF.

This chain uses TRBV11-2 with TRBJ2-3, with D unresolved. V shed 3 bases and J shed 1 base, with 11 bases lying between them. The CDR3 covers 15 residues. Per the germline V gene, CDR1 is SGHAT and CDR2 is FQNNGV. CDR3: CASSFRPTGTDTQYF. Here the CDR3 DNA reads TGTGCCAGCAGCTTCAGGCCCACGGGCACAGATACGCAGTATTTT.

The V call is TRBV19, the J call TRBJ1-6, with 10 positions matching TRBD1. This CDR3 region has 18 residues. V dropped 3 bases and J dropped 7; count of bases not matched to a gene: 12. Germline values: CDR1 LNHDA, CDR2 SQIVND (reference sequence). CDR3 sequence reads: CASSMLSLPGQGNSPLHF. DNA of the CDR3: TGTGCCAGTAGTATGTTAAGCTTGCCGGGACAGGGGAATTCACCCCTCCACTTT.

The CDR3 DNA reads as TGTGCCAGCAGTTTACAGACAGGGGGCCTCTATGGCTACACCTTC. Translation gives CASSLQTGGLYGYTF. This rearrangement joins TRBV6-6 to TRBJ1-2; 10 positions match TRBD1. CDR1 and CDR2 from the germline V gene are MNHNY and SVGAGI (reference sequence). J lost 4 bases, V lost 4 bases, and 6 bases had no gene match. The CDR3 is made up of 15 amino acids.

The V call is TRBV28, the J call TRBJ2-7, with D possibly being TRBD1 (6 bases). Trimming removed 6 bases at V and 2 bases at J, with 14 bases between. Germline values: CDR1 MDHEN, CDR2 SYDVKM. There are 14 residues in the CDR3. In nucleotides, the CDR3 is TGTGCCAGCAGCAAGGTAGGACAGCCCTACGAGCAGTACTTC. As protein: CASSKVGQPYEQYF.

CDR3 sequence (DNA): TGTGCCGCCGGACAGGGGACACAAGAGACCCAGTACTTC. It yields the protein CAAGQGTQETQYF. This chain uses TRBV27 with TRBJ2-5; 9 nucleotides line up with TRBD1. The CDR3 is 13 amino acids. The germline V gene has CDR1 MNHEY and CDR2 SMNVEV (reference sequence). J was trimmed by 2 bases and V by 11 bases; bases with no gene match: 6.

CDR3 loop: CASSLAGREQYF. The CDR3 region has the DNA TGTGCCAGCAGCTTAGCAGGGCGCGAGCAGTACTTC. The chain couples TRBV7-2 to TRBJ2-7; D is ambiguous. The CDR3 extends over 12 amino acids. Germline lookup yields CDR1 SGHTA and CDR2 FQGNSA. V was pared by 0 bases and J by 6 bases, with 6 bases between.

This chain connects TRBV5-6 to TRBJ1-6; a weak D match, TRBD1 (5 bases). CDR3 length equals 16 residues. The V end was cut by 4 bases, the J end by 0 bases, with 11 bases between. Germline assignment: CDR1 SGHDT and CDR2 YYEEEE. The CDR3 loop reads CASSLLQASYNSPLHF. Here the CDR3 DNA reads TGTGCCAGCAGCCTCTTACAGGCCTCCTATAATTCACCCCTCCACTTT.

The rearrangement links TRBV9 to TRBJ2-5; D remains unclear. The germline V gene has CDR1 SGDLS and CDR2 YYNGEE. The length of the CDR3 is 13 residues. Trimming took 3 bases from V and 0 from J, leaving 6 bases between them. This CDR3 is CASSAQYQETQYF. For the CDR3, the DNA is TGTGCCAGCAGCGCCCAGTACCAAGAGACCCAGTACTTC.

The genes are TRBV2 and TRBJ2-5; a possible D gene is TRBD2 (7 bases). The CDR3 extends over 12 amino acids. The V end was cut by 8 bases, the J end by 5 bases, with 12 bases between. Germline V CDR1 and CDR2: SNHLY, FYNNEI. CDR3: CASWGGGETQYF. In DNA, the CDR3 is TGTGCCAGCTGGGGGGGCGGGGAGACCCAGTACTTC.

Here the CDR3 reads CASSETSGRSTGELFF. The CDR3 coding sequence is TGTGCCAGCAGCGAAACTAGCGGGAGGTCCACCGGGGAGCTGTTTTTT. The chain joins TRBV7-6 to TRBJ2-2; TRBD2 agrees at 12 bases. The CDR3 loop spans 16 amino acids. CDR1 is SGHVS and CDR2 is FNYEAQ in the germline V gene. V trimming: 5 bases; J trimming: 4 bases; junction bases outside the gene matches: 5.

This clone was found once. CDR3 protein: CASSAPGSIDTQYF. In nucleotides, the CDR3 is TGTGCCAGCAGCGCTCCAGGATCCATAGATACGCAGTATTTT. This chain uses TRBV9 with TRBJ2-3; D uncertain. The CDR3 is made up of 14 amino acids. Germline CDR1 and CDR2: SGDLS and YYNGEE. The V end lost 3 bases, the J end lost 5 bases, and 13 bases lay between the germline ends.

This clone appeared a single time. The chain uses TRBV5-4 and TRBJ1-2, with D unresolved. This CDR3 has 14 amino acids. Trimming stripped 0 bases from V and 3 bases from J, with 9 bases between. Germline values: CDR1 SGHNT, CDR2 YYREEE (reference sequence). Here the CDR3 DNA reads TGTGCCAGCAGCTTGGCCTCCGGGGACTATGGCTACACCTTC. Its protein product is CASSLASGDYGYTF.

The V gene is TRBV19, the J gene TRBJ2-1, with a possible D match to TRBD2 (5 bases). Per germline, CDR1 LNHDA and CDR2 SQIVND (reference sequence). This CDR3 is 13 amino acids long. Trimming took off 5 bases at V and 7 bases at J, with 12 bases between the two ends. CDR3 in amino acids: CASSPSRGNEQFF. The CDR3 DNA sequence: TGTGCCAGTAGTCCCTCCCGGGGTAATGAGCAGTTCTTC.

This clone was counted only a few times. In DNA form, the CDR3 reads TGTGCCAGCAGCCAAATAGCGGGAAGGTCAGATACGCAGTATTTT. Translation gives CASSQIAGRSDTQYF. The chain employs TRBV7-9 and TRBJ2-3; the match to TRBD2 covers 8 bases. CDR3 size: 15 residues. Germline loops: CDR1 SEHNR, CDR2 FQNEAQ (reference sequence). V lost 5 bases to trimming and J lost 4 bases; unmatched junction nucleotides: 8. The full variable domain, completed using reference TRBV7-9 and TRBJ2-3, is DTGVSQNPRHKITKRGQNVTFRCDPISEHNRLYWYRQTLGQGPEFLTYFQNEAQLEKSRLLSDRFSAERPKGSFSTLEIQRTEQGDSAMYLCASSQIAGRSDTQYFGPGTRLTVL.

The chain links TRBV2 to TRBJ2-3; 12 bases fit TRBD2. V lost 6 bases to trimming and J lost 2 bases; unmatched junction nucleotides: 3. The CDR3 length is 15 residues. In germline, CDR1 is SNHLY, CDR2 FYNNEI. CDR3 sequence (DNA): TGTGCCAGCAGGACTAGCGGGGGAAACACAGATACGCAGTATTTT. It codes for CASRTSGGNTDTQYF.

The chain joins TRBV7-2 to TRBJ2-2; TRBD1 matches at 7 bases. In germline, CDR1 is SGHTA, CDR2 FQGNSA. This CDR3 region has 14 residues. The V and J ends lost 5 bases and 6 bases, in that order; junction bases with no gene match: 6. The CDR3 sequence: CASSIKTGAGELFF. Here the CDR3 DNA reads TGTGCCAGCAGCATCAAAACAGGGGCCGGGGAGCTGTTTTTT.

The gene calls are TRBV2 and TRBJ2-1; D possibly corresponds to TRBD1 (5 bases). V was clipped by 4 bases and J by 5 bases, with 15 bases between them. The CDR3 runs 15 residues. CDR1 SNHLY and CDR2 FYNNEI come from the germline V gene. CDR3 loop: CASSVGQGRHNEQFF. CDR3 in DNA: TGTGCCAGCAGTGTAGGGCAGGGAAGGCACAATGAGCAGTTCTTC.

The chain is built from TRBV6-2 or TRBV6-3 and TRBJ1-5; no clear D. Trimming left V 6 bases short and J 5 bases short, with 20 bases between. This CDR3 is built from 16 residues. Looked up from germline, CDR1 is MNHEY and CDR2 is SVGEGT. The CDR3 spells CASSPGEGRYDQPQHF. Written as DNA, the CDR3 is TGTGCCAGCAGCCCCGGGGAGGGTAGGTACGATCAGCCCCAGCATTTT.

The chain carries TRBV7-9 and TRBJ2-1; D perhaps matches TRBD2 (5 bases). This CDR3 region has 16 residues. Deletions cut 5 bases from V and 4 bases from J, with 18 bases between. From germline, CDR1 is SEHNR and CDR2 FQNEAQ (reference sequence). CDR3 in DNA: TGTGCCAGCAGCGTATTCTCGGGAAGCCGGTACAATGAGCAGTTCTTC. Encoded protein: CASSVFSGSRYNEQFF.

V and J are TRBV27 and TRBJ2-3; either TRBD1 or TRBD2 may supply D (5 bases each). The V end lost 1 base, the J end lost 6 bases, and 14 bases lay between the germline ends. CDR1 and CDR2 (germline): MNHEY, SMNVEV (reference sequence). The CDR3 extends over 15 amino acids. DNA of the CDR3: TGTGCCAGCAGTTTATGGGGACCCACAGTGGATACGCAGTATTTT. This translates into CASSLWGPTVDTQYF.

The chain recombines TRBV21-1 with TRBJ2-1; the D call of TRBD2 is as the table states it, not checked on the DNA. TRBV21-1 counts as a pseudogene. CDR3 length: 13 residues. CDR3: CALRAGDGNEQFF. The CDR3 DNA is TGTGCCCTGAGAGCGGGAGACGGGAATGAGCAGTTCTTC.

The gene calls are TRBV4-1 and TRBJ2-1; D is perhaps TRBD1 (6 bases). The ends were cut back, 4 bases at V and 3 bases at J, with 16 bases in the middle. Germline assignment: CDR1 MGHRA and CDR2 YSYEKL. The CDR3 totals 16 residues. The CDR3 bases are TGCGCCAGCAGCCCATCCCCAGGGGCTCTCTACAATGAGCAGTTCTTC. Translated, it gives CASSPSPGALYNEQFF.

This chain connects TRBV6-2 or TRBV6-3 to TRBJ2-3, with TRBD1 matching 8 bases. V lost 2 bases, J lost 0 bases, and 1 base stayed unmatched. This CDR3 region has 15 residues. CDR1 is MNHEY and CDR2 is SVGEGT in the germline V gene. The CDR3 protein is CASSYGTGSTDTQYF. The CDR3 DNA is TGTGCCAGCAGTTACGGGACAGGAAGCACAGATACGCAGTATTTT.

This chain connects TRBV6-5 to TRBJ2-1, with 8 bases lining up with TRBD2. V lost 2 bases, J lost 7 bases, and 7 bases stayed unmatched. Germline CDR1 is MNHEY and CDR2 is SVGAGI. The CDR3 contains 15 residues. CDR3: CASSYEASGPNEQFF. The DNA for the CDR3 is TGTGCCAGCAGTTACGAGGCTAGCGGGCCAAATGAGCAGTTCTTC.

V gene TRBV7-3 combines with J gene TRBJ2-7; D perhaps matches TRBD2 (5 bases). This CDR3 comprises 15 residues. V was cut by 2 bases and J by 0 bases, with 11 bases left in between. Germline-derived CDR1 and CDR2 are SGHTA and FQGTGA. The CDR3 loop is CASSLAPSYSYEQYF. In DNA, the CDR3 is TGTGCCAGCAGCTTAGCGCCTAGCTACTCCTACGAGCAGTACTTC.

CDR3 sequence reads: CASSPRQFYEQYF. CDR3 DNA sequence: TGTGCCAGCTCCCCTCGGCAGTTCTACGAGCAGTACTTC. The chain has TRBV18 and TRBJ2-7; D gene ambiguous. The CDR3 has 13 residues. The germline V gene encodes CDR1 KGHSH and CDR2 LQKENI. Trimming took 6 bases from V and 3 from J, leaving 12 bases between them.

The chain joins TRBV19 to TRBJ1-2; D unresolved. This CDR3 has 14 residues. The germline gives CDR1 LNHDA, CDR2 SQIVND (reference sequence). Trimming pared 3 bases from V and 0 bases from J, leaving 8 bases between. The CDR3 DNA reads TGTGCCAGTAGTATGGTGCAGACTAACTATGGCTACACCTTC. Translating it yields CASSMVQTNYGYTF.

This chain links TRBV4-2 with TRBJ2-3, with 8 positions matching TRBD1. The length of the CDR3 is 18 residues. Germline trimming cut 0 bases from V and 3 bases from J; bases unmatched to any gene: 11. The V gene's germline CDR1 is LGHNA and CDR2 YNFKEQ. The DNA for the CDR3 is TGTGCCAGCAGCCAAGATGGGGGGACAGGAAAACAAACAGATACGCAGTATTTT. It specifies CASSQDGGTGKQTDTQYF.

The genes are TRBV9 and TRBJ2-2; 11 nucleotides align to TRBD2. The CDR3 contains 16 residues. With 1 base clipped from V and 5 bases from J, the junction kept 4 bases outside the gene matches. Germline-derived CDR1 and CDR2 are SGDLS and YYNGEE. CDR3 sequence: CASSVSPSGGTGELFF. DNA of the CDR3: TGTGCCAGCAGCGTATCCCCTAGCGGGGGGACCGGGGAGCTGTTTTTT.

The chain links TRBV18 to TRBJ2-7; 9 nucleotides match TRBD1. The CDR3 covers 14 residues. In germline, CDR1 is KGHSH, CDR2 LQKENI. The V and J ends lost 3 bases and 4 bases, in that order; junction bases with no gene match: 4. CDR3 sequence: CASSPVQGAYEQYF. DNA for the CDR3: TGTGCCAGCTCACCTGTACAGGGGGCTTACGAGCAGTACTTC.